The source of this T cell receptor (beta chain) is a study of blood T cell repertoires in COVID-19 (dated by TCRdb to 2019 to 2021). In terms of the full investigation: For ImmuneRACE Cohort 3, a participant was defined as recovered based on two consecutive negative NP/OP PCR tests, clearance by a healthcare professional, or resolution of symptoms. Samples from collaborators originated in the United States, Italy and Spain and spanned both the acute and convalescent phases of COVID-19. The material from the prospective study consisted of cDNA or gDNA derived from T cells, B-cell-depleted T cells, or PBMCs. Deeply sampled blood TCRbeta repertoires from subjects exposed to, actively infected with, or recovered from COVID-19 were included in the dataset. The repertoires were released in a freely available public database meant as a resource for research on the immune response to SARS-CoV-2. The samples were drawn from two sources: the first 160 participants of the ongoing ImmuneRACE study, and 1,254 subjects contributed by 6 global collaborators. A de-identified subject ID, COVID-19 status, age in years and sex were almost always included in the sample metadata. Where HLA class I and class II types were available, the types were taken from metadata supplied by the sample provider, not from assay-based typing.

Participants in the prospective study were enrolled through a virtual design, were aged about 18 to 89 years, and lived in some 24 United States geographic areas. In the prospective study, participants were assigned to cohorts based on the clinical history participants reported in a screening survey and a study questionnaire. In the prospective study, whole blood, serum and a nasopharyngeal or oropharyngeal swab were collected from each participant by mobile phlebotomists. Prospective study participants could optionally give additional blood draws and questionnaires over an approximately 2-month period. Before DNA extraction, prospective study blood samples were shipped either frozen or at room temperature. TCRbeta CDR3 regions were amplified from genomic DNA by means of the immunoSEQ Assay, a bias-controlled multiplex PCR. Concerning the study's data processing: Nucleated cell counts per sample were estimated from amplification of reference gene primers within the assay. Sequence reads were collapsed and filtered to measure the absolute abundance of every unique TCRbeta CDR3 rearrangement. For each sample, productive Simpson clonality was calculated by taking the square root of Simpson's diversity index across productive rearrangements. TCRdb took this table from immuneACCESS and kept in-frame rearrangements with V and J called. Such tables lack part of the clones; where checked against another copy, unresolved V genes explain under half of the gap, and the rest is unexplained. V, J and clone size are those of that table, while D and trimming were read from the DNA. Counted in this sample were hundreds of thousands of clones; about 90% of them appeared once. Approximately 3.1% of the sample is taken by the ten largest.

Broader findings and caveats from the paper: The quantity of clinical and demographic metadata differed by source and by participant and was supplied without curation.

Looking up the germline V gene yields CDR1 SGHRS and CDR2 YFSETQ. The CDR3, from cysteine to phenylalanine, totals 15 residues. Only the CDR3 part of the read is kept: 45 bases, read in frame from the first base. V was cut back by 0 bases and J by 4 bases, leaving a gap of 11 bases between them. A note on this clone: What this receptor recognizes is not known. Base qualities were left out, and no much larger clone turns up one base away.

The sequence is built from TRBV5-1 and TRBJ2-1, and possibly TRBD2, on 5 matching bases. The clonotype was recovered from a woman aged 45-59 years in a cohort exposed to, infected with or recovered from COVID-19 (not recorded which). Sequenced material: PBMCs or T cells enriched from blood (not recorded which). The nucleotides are TGCGCCAGCAGCTTGGGAGAGGGCCCTTACAATGAGCAGTTCTTC. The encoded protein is CASSLGEGPYNEQFF.